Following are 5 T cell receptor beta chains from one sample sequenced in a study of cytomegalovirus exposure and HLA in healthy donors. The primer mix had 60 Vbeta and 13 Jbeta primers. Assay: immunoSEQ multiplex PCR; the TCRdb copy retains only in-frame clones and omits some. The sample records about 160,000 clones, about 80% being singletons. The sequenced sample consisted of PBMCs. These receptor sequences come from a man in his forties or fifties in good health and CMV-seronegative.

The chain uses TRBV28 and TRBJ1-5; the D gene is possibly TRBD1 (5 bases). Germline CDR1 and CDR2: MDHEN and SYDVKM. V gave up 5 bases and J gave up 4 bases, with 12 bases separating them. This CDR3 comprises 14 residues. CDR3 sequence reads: CASSPRTLNQPQHF. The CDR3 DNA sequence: TGTGCCAGCAGTCCCCGGACATTAAATCAGCCCCAGCATTTT.

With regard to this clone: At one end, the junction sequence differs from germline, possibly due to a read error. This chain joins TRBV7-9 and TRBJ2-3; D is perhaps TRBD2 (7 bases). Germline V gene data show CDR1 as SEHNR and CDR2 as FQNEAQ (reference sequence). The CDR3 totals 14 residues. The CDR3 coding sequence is TGTTCCAGCAGCTTAGAGGGGGGGCCAGATACGCAGTATTTT. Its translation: CSSSLEGGPDTQYF.

The CDR3 bases are TGTGCCAGTAGTATTGGCTTAGGTGCTAGCGGTACAGATACGCAGTATTTT. Its protein is CASSIGLGASGTDTQYF. The rearrangement joins TRBV19 to TRBJ2-3; 7 nucleotides align to TRBD2. This CDR3 spans 17 amino acids. With 3 bases clipped from V and 3 bases from J, the junction kept 12 bases outside the gene matches. Germline CDR1 is LNHDA and CDR2 is SQIVND (reference sequence).

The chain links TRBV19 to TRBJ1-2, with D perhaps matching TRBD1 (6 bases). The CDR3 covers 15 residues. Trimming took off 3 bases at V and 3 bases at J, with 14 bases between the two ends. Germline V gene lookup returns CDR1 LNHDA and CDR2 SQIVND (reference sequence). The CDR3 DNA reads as TGTGCCAGTAGTATCCGGGGGGCGCATTACTATGGCTACACCTTC. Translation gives CASSIRGAHYYGYTF.

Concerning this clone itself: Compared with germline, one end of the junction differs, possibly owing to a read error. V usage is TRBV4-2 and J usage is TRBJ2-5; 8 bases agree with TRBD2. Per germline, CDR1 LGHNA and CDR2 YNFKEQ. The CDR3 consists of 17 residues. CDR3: CASSQVGIAGNQEAQYF. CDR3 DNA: TGTGCCAGCAGCCAAGTAGGGATAGCGGGGAACCAAGAGGCCCAGTACTTC.